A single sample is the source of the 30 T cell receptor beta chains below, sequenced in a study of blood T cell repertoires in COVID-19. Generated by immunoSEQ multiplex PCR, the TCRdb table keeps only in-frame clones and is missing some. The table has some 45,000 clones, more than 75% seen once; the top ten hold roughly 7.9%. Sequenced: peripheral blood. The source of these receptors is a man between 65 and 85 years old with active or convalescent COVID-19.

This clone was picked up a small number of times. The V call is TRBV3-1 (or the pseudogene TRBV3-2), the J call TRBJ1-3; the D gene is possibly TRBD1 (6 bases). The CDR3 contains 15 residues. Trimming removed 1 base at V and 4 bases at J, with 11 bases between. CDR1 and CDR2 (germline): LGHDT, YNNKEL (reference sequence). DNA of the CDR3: TGTGCCAGCAGCCAAGGTCTGGGGACAGGAAACACCATATATTTT. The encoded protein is CASSQGLGTGNTIYF.

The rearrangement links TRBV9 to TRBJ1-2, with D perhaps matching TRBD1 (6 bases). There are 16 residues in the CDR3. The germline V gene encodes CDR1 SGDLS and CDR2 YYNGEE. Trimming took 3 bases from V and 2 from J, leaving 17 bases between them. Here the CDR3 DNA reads TGTGCCAGCAGCGCCACTTCTGGGGACACGAACTATGGCTACACCTTC. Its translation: CASSATSGDTNYGYTF.

The CDR3 DNA is TGTGCCAGCAGTTACTCGCCAGGGAACACCGGGGAGCTGTTTTTT. Translated: CASSYSPGNTGELFF. The J gene is TRBJ2-2, the V gene TRBV6-6, with D unclear. CDR3 length: 15 residues. Between the trimmed V and J ends, which lost 0 bases and 1 base, there was a span of 6 bases. The germline CDR1 and CDR2 sequences are MNHNY and SVGAGI (reference sequence).

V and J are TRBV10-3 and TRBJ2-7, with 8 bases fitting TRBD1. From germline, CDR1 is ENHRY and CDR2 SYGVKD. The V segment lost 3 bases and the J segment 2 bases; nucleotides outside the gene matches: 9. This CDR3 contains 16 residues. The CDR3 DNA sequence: TGTGCCATCAGTGATTCTAGGACAGGGAACACCTACGAGCAGTACTTC. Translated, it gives CAISDSRTGNTYEQYF.

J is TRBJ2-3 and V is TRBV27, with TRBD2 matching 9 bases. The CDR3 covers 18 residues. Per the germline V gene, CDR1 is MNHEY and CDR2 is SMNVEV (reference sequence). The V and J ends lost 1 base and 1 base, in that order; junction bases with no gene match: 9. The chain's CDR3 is CASSLWSSGERGTDTQYF. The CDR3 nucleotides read TGTGCCAGCAGTTTATGGTCTAGCGGGGAGCGGGGCACAGATACGCAGTATTTT.

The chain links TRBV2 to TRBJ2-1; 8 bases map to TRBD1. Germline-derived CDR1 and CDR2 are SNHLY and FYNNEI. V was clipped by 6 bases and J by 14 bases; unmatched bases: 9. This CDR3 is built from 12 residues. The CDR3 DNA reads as TGTGCCAGCAGGACAGTACAGGGGGATAAGTTCTTC. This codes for CASRTVQGDKFF.

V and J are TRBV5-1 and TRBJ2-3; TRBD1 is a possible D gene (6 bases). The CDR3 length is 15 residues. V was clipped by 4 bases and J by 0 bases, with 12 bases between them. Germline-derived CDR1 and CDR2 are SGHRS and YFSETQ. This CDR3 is CASSGRDTSTDTQYF. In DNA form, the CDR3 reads TGCGCCAGCAGCGGCCGGGACACAAGCACAGATACGCAGTATTTT. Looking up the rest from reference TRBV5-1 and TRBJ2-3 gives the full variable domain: KAGVTQTPRYLIKTRGQQVTLSCSPISGHRSVSWYQQTPGQGLQFLFEYFSETQRNKGNFPGRFSGRQFSNSRSEMNVSTLELGDSALYLCASSGRDTSTDTQYFGPGTRLTVL.

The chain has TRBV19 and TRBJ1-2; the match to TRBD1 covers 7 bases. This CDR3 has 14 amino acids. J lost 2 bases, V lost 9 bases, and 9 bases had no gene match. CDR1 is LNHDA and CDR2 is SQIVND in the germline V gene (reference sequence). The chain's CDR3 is CASGDSGWNYGYTF. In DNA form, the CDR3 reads TGTGCCAGCGGGGACAGCGGCTGGAACTATGGCTACACCTTC.

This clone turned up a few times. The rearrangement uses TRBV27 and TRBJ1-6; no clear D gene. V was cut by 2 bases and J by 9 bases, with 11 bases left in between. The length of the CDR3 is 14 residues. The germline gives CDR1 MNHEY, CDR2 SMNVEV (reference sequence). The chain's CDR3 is CASSLLTLGSPLHF. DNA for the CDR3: TGTGCCAGCAGTTTACTGACCCTAGGTTCACCCCTCCACTTT.

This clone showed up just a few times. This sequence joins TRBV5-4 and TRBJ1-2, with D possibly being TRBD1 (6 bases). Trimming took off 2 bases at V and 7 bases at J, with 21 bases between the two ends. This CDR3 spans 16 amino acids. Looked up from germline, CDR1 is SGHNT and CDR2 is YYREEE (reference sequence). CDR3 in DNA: TGTGCCAGCAGCTTCGCAGGGGCTAGGATGAAAGGTGGCTACACCTTC. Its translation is CASSFAGARMKGGYTF.

CDR3 bases: TGTGCCAGCAGAGAGGGACAGTTTGGTGGCTACACCTTC. This encodes CASREGQFGGYTF. The chain employs TRBV28 and TRBJ1-2; 7 nucleotides line up with TRBD1. Trimming cost V 6 bases and J 7 bases; bases outside gene matches: 8. Per germline, CDR1 MDHEN and CDR2 SYDVKM. The CDR3 runs to 13 residues.

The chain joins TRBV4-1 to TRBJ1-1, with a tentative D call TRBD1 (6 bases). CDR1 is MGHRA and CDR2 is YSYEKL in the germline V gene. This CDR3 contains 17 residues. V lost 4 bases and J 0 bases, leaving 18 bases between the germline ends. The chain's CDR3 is CASSPAVGALMNTEAFF. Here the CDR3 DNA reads TGCGCCAGCAGCCCAGCCGTGGGGGCCCTCATGAACACTGAAGCTTTCTTT.

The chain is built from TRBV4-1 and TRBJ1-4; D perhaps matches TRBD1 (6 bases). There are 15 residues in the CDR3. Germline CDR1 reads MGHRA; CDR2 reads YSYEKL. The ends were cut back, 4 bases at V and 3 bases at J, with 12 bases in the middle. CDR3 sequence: CASSLTTGPNEKLFF. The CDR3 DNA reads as TGCGCCAGCAGCCTGACGACAGGACCTAATGAAAAACTGTTTTTT.

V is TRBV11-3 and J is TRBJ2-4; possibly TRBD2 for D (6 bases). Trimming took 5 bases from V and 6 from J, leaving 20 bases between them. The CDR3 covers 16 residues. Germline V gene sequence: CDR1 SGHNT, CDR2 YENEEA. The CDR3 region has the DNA TGTGCCAGCAGCCCCCGTTCGGGGGTTGGGAGAAACATTCAGTACTTC. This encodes CASSPRSGVGRNIQYF.

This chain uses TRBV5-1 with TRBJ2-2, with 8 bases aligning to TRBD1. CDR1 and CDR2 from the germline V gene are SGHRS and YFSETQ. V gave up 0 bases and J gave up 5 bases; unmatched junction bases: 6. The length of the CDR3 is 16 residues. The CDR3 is CASSLAAGGVTGELFF. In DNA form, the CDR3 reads TGCGCCAGCAGCTTGGCCGCAGGGGGCGTAACCGGGGAGCTGTTTTTT. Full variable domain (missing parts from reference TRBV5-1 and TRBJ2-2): KAGVTQTPRYLIKTRGQQVTLSCSPISGHRSVSWYQQTPGQGLQFLFEYFSETQRNKGNFPGRFSGRQFSNSRSEMNVSTLELGDSALYLCASSLAAGGVTGELFFGEGSRLTVL.

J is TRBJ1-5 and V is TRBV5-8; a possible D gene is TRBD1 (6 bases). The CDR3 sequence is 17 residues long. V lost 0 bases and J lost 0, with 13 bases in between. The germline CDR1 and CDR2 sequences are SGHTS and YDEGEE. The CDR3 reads CASSLADRSDSNQPQHF. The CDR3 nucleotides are TGTGCCAGCAGCTTGGCGGACAGATCCGATAGCAATCAGCCCCAGCATTTT.

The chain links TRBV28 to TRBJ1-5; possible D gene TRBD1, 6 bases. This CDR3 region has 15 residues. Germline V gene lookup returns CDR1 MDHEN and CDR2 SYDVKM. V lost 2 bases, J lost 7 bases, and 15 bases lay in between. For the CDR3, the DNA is TGTGCCAGCAGTTTACCGGCCAAAGGGGGACAGCCCCAGCATTTT. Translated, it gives CASSLPAKGGQPQHF.

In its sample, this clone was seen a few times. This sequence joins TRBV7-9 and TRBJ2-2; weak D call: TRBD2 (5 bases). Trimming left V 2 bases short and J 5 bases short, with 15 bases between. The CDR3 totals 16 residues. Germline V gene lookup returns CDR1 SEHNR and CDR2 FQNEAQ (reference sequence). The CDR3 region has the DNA TGTGCCAGCAGCTTAATGGGTGGACGGGGAACCGGGGAGCTGTTTTTT. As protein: CASSLMGGRGTGELFF.

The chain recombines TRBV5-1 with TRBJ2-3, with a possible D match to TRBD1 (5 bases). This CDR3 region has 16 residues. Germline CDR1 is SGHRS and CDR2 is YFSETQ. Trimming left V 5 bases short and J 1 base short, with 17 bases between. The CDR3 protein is CASSGGDSSGTDTQYF. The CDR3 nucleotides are TGCGCCAGCAGTGGCGGAGACAGTTCTGGCACAGATACGCAGTATTTT.

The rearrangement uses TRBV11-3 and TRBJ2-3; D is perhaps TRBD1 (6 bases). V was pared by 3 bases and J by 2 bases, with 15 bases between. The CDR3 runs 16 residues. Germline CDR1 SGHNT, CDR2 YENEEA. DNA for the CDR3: TGTGCCAGCAGCTTTGGGTCTCAGGGGAACACAGATACGCAGTATTTT. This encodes CASSFGSQGNTDTQYF.

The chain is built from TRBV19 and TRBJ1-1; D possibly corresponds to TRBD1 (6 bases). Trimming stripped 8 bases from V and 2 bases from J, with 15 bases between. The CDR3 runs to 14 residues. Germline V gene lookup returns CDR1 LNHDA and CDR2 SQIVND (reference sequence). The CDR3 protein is CASGWEGTNTEAFF. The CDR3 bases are TGTGCCAGTGGTTGGGAGGGGACAAACACTGAAGCTTTCTTT.

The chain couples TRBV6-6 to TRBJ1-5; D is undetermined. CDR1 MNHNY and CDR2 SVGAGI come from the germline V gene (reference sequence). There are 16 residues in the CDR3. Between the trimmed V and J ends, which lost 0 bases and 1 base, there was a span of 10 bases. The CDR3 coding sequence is TGTGCCAGCAGTTACTCGAGAGGCTGGAGCAATCAGCCCCAGCATTTT. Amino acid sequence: CASSYSRGWSNQPQHF.

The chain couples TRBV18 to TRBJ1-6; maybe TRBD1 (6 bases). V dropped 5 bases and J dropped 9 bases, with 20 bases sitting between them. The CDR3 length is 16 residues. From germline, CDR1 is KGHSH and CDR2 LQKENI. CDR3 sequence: CASSDIGQGLSSPLHF. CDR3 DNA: TGTGCCAGCTCAGACATAGGGCAGGGGTTGAGTTCACCCCTCCACTTT.

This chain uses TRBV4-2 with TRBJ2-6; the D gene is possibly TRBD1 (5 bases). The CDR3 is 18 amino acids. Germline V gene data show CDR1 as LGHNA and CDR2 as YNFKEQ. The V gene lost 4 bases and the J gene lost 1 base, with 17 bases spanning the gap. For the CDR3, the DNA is TGTGCCAGCAGCCCCACTTTACAGGTGTCTTCTGGGGCCAACGTCCTGACTTTC. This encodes CASSPTLQVSSGANVLTF.

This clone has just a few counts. The CDR3 sequence is CASSALIRSSYEQYF. The CDR3 DNA is TGTGCCAGCAGTGCTCTTATTCGCAGCTCCTACGAGCAGTACTTC. The chain couples TRBV6-6 to TRBJ2-7, with D unclear. V was cut by 5 bases and J by 0 bases, with 14 bases left in between. CDR1 and CDR2 (germline): MNHNY, SVGAGI (reference sequence). The CDR3 totals 15 residues.

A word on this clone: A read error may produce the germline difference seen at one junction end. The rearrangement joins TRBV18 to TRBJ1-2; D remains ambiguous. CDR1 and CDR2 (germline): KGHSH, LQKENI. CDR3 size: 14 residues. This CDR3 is CASSPGTDATIWAF. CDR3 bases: TGTGCCAGCTCACCAGGAACAGATGCTACCATTTGGGCCTTC.

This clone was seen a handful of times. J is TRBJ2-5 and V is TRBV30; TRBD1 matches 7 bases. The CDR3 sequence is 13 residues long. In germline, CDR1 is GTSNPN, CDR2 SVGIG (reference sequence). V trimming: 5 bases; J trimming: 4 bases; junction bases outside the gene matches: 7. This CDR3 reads CAWSYGTVETQYF. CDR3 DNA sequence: TGTGCCTGGTCCTATGGGACAGTAGAGACCCAGTACTTC.

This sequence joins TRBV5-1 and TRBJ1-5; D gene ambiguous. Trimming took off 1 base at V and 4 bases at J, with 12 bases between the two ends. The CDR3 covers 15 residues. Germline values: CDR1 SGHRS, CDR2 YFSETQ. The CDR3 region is CASSLMGEENQPQHF. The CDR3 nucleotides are TGCGCCAGCAGCTTGATGGGAGAAGAAAATCAGCCCCAGCATTTT.

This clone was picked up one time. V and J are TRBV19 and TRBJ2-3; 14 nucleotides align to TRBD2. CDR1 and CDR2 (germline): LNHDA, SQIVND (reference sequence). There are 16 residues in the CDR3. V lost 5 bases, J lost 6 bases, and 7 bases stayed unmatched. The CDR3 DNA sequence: TGTGCCAGTAGTCCCGGACTAGCGGGGGGTTTGGATACGCAGTATTTT. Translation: CASSPGLAGGLDTQYF.

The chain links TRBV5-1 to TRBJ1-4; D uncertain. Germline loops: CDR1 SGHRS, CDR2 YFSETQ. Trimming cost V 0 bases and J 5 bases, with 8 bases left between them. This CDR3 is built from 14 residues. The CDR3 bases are TGCGCCAGCAGCTTGGGCCAGTTAAATGAAAAACTGTTTTTT. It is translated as CASSLGQLNEKLFF. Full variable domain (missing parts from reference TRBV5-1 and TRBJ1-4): KAGVTQTPRYLIKTRGQQVTLSCSPISGHRSVSWYQQTPGQGLQFLFEYFSETQRNKGNFPGRFSGRQFSNSRSEMNVSTLELGDSALYLCASSLGQLNEKLFFGSGTQLSVL.